The 11 T cell receptor beta chains reported below all come from one sample, sequenced in a study of human T cells and chemical hapten exposure. Time point in this sample: patch test 1, 2 weeks after DPC sensitization. Treatment reported: therapeutic diphenylcyclopropenone sensitization with weekly scalp DPC. TCRdb ran MiXCR on the RACE reads and lists one entry per CDR3 protein. The data show nearly 350,000 distinct CDR3 sequences, approximately 6.9% seen once. The material was whole blood, obtained in connection with sensitization to the hapten diphenylcyclopropenone (DPC). These receptors were obtained from a woman between 18 and 29 years old with alopecia areata. Some clones in this sample may be carry-over from other donors' samples.

Only a few counts were recorded for this clonotype. The rearrangement uses TRBV7-9 and TRBJ2-5; D is unresolved. Trimming took off 1 base at V and 1 base at J, with 10 bases between the two ends. Looked up from germline, CDR1 is SEHNR and CDR2 is FQNEAQ (reference sequence). The CDR3 covers 15 residues. The CDR3 sequence is CASSLVGPPQETQYF. Here the CDR3 DNA reads TGTGCCAGCAGCTTAGTGGGTCCTCCCCAAGAGACCCAGTACTTC.

This clonotype appeared many times. In nucleotides, the CDR3 is TGCGCCAGCAGCCAACTTCAGACAGGATTGAACAATGAGCAGTTCTTC. Protein sequence: CASSQLQTGLNNEQFF. The rearrangement links TRBV4-3 to TRBJ2-1; a weak D match, TRBD1 (6 bases). Germline values: CDR1 LGHNA, CDR2 YSLEER. The CDR3 covers 16 residues. Trimming took off 2 bases at V and 5 bases at J, with 16 bases between the two ends.

This chain connects TRBV6-5 to TRBJ1-6; D is unclear. CDR1 and CDR2 (germline): MNHEY, SVGAGI. V lost 10 bases to trimming and J lost 6 bases, with 10 bases between them. This CDR3 is built from 12 residues. The CDR3 nucleotides read TGTGCCACCGGGAGTTCTAATTCACCCCTCCACTTT. Its translation: CATGSSNSPLHF.

This clonotype has only a few counts. V is TRBV6-5 and J is TRBJ1-3; D not resolved. The CDR3 runs to 16 residues. CDR1 MNHEY and CDR2 SVGAGI come from the germline V gene. V lost 2 bases and J 0 bases, leaving 11 bases between the germline ends. CDR3 sequence (DNA): TGTGCCAGCAGTTACCAGGCAGGCCGCTCTGGAAACACCATATATTTT. It yields the protein CASSYQAGRSGNTIYF.

This chain joins TRBV2 and TRBJ2-3, with a possible D match to TRBD2 (6 bases). Germline V gene sequence: CDR1 SNHLY, CDR2 FYNNEI. The CDR3 covers 14 residues. Trimming took off 7 bases at V and 0 bases at J, with 11 bases between the two ends. The CDR3 DNA reads TGTGCCAGCACCCGGACTACCAGCACAGATACGCAGTATTTT. Its translation is CASTRTTSTDTQYF.

There are a few counts of this clonotype. This chain connects TRBV3-1 to TRBJ2-1, with D unclear. Germline V gives CDR1 LGHDT, CDR2 YNNKEL (reference sequence). This CDR3 spans 17 amino acids. V dropped 0 bases and J dropped 0 bases, with 12 bases sitting between them. CDR3 protein: CASSQDLPHSSYNEQFF. The CDR3 bases are TGTGCCAGCAGCCAAGACCTGCCCCATAGCTCCTACAATGAGCAGTTCTTC.

The sample holds a few counts of this clonotype. CDR3 loop: CASSLFGLSTDTQYF. As DNA, the CDR3 is TGTGCCAGCAGCTTATTCGGACTTAGCACAGATACGCAGTATTTT. The rearrangement joins TRBV7-9 to TRBJ2-3, with D maybe TRBD2 (5 bases). CDR3 length: 15 amino acids. Trimming shortened V by 2 bases and J by 0 bases, and 9 bases separated the two germline ends. The germline CDR1 and CDR2 sequences are SEHNR and FQNEAQ (reference sequence). Looking up the rest from reference TRBV7-9 and TRBJ2-3 gives the full variable domain: DTGVSQNPRHKITKRGQNVTFRCDPISEHNRLYWYRQTLGQGPEFLTYFQNEAQLEKSRLLSDRFSAERPKGSFSTLEIQRTEQGDSAMYLCASSLFGLSTDTQYFGPGTRLTVL.

This clonotype was picked up a small number of times. This CDR3 reads CASSRDRTNEKLFF. Here the CDR3 DNA reads TGTGCCAGCAGCCGGGACCGCACTAATGAAAAACTGTTTTTT. The chain joins TRBV12-3 or TRBV12-4 to TRBJ1-4, with D possibly matching TRBD1 (5 bases). Trimming shortened V by 6 bases and J by 2 bases, and 10 bases separated the two germline ends. The CDR3 sequence is 14 residues long.

The V call is TRBV12-3 or TRBV12-4, the J call TRBJ2-1, with a possible D match to TRBD1 (5 bases). The length of the CDR3 is 16 residues. The V end lost 5 bases, the J end lost 0 bases, and 14 bases lay between the germline ends. CDR3 loop: CASSGRQPSSYNEQFF. CDR3 bases: TGTGCCAGCAGTGGTCGACAGCCGAGCTCCTACAATGAGCAGTTCTTC.

This clonotype came up many times. V is TRBV20-1 and J is TRBJ2-7; D is ambiguous. The CDR3 covers 15 residues. The germline V gene encodes CDR1 DFQATT and CDR2 SNEGSKA (reference sequence). Trimming shortened V by 6 bases and J by 3 bases, and 21 bases separated the two germline ends. CDR3 sequence: CSAQLVERPSYEQYF. In nucleotides, the CDR3 is TGCAGTGCCCAGCTCGTGGAGCGTCCTAGCTACGAGCAGTACTTC.

The chain couples TRBV7-2 to TRBJ2-3; maybe TRBD1 (7 bases). This CDR3 comprises 14 residues. The germline V gene has CDR1 SGHTA and CDR2 FQGNSA. V was pared by 8 bases and J by 3 bases, with 15 bases between. CDR3 in DNA: TGTGCCAGCCGGGGCCAGGGGGGTACAGATACGCAGTATTTT. This gives the protein CASRGQGGTDTQYF.